The next 13 T cell receptor beta chains were all read from a single sample in a study of sequential checkpoint blockade in melanoma. Treatment reported: randomized to nivolumab then ipilimumab (arm A) or the reverse (arm B). Profiled with immunoSEQ multiplex PCR; TCRdb holds only in-frame clones, not every one. The repertoire holds about 16,000 clones, with just under 95% as singletons. This sample comprised CD8+ T cells sorted from blood (inferred from file names), obtained from a patient given nivolumab and ipilimumab in sequence. The source of these receptors is a human donor with melanoma.

The chain recombines TRBV27 with TRBJ1-1; 7 bases map to TRBD1. The J segment lost 4 bases and the V segment lost 6 bases, leaving 11 bases of the junction unmatched. Germline values: CDR1 MNHEY, CDR2 SMNVEV (reference sequence). CDR3 length equals 15 residues. CDR3 loop: CASSAGTGVGTEAFF. CDR3 DNA sequence: TGTGCCAGCAGCGCCGGTACAGGGGTCGGCACTGAAGCTTTCTTT.

This clone came up once. The rearrangement links TRBV18 to TRBJ1-1; D possibly corresponds to TRBD1 (6 bases). CDR1 is KGHSH, CDR2 LQKENI, per germline. There are 15 residues in the CDR3. V was pared by 4 bases and J by 1 base, with 13 bases between. CDR3 DNA sequence: TGTGCCAGCTCACGAACAGGGAGTAGGAACACTGAAGCTTTCTTT. It specifies CASSRTGSRNTEAFF.

The chain links TRBV27 to TRBJ2-7; 8 bases match TRBD2. Germline CDR1 reads MNHEY; CDR2 reads SMNVEV (reference sequence). This CDR3 comprises 15 residues. V shed 7 bases and J 0 bases; nucleotides not matched to a gene: 8. CDR3 nucleotides: TGTGCCAGCACCGACCTTAGCGGGGCCTCCTACGAGCAGTACTTC. The encoded protein is CASTDLSGASYEQYF.

The rearrangement uses TRBV9 and TRBJ1-2; D is perhaps TRBD1 (6 bases). Germline CDR1 SGDLS, CDR2 YYNGEE. The V end lost 0 bases, the J end lost 4 bases, and 16 bases lay between the germline ends. This CDR3 has 16 amino acids. This CDR3 reads CASSVDSGEIGYGYTF. The DNA for the CDR3 is TGTGCCAGCAGCGTAGACTCAGGGGAGATTGGCTATGGCTACACCTTC.

V is TRBV27 and J is TRBJ2-7, with TRBD2 matching over 7 bases. CDR1 is MNHEY and CDR2 is SMNVEV in the germline V gene (reference sequence). This CDR3 is 14 amino acids long. The trim removed 0 bases at V and 5 bases at J, leaving 4 bases unmatched. Here the CDR3 DNA reads TGTGCCAGCAGTTTATCCCTAGCGGCAGACGAGCAGTACTTC. The encoded protein is CASSLSLAADEQYF.

The V gene is TRBV9, the J gene TRBJ1-2; D is possibly TRBD1 (5 bases). V lost 2 bases and J 3 bases, leaving 14 bases between the germline ends. Germline V gene data show CDR1 as SGDLS and CDR2 as YYNGEE. This CDR3 is 15 amino acids long. CDR3 coding DNA: TGTGCCAGCAGCGTCTCGACAGCCATCCACTATGGCTACACCTTC. This translates into CASSVSTAIHYGYTF.

CDR3 amino acids: CASSNRGSNQPQHF. CDR3 in DNA: TGTGCCAGCAGTAACAGGGGTAGCAATCAGCCCCAGCATTTT. The V gene is TRBV7-2, the J gene TRBJ1-5; 7 bases line up with TRBD1. The CDR3 length is 14 residues. The V gene end was trimmed by 6 bases and the J gene end by 0 bases; junction bases not matched to a gene: 2. Per the germline V gene, CDR1 is SGHTA and CDR2 is FQGNSA.

The CDR3, as DNA: TGTGCCAGCTCCACAGTTAACTATGGCTACACCTTC. Translated: CASSTVNYGYTF. The J gene is TRBJ1-2, the V gene TRBV9; D is ambiguous. Germline V gives CDR1 SGDLS, CDR2 YYNGEE. The CDR3 spans 12 residues. Trimming took 7 bases from V and 1 from J, leaving 8 bases between them.

The chain employs TRBV7-3 and TRBJ1-1, with D unclear. V lost 5 bases and J 12 bases, leaving 19 bases between the germline ends. The CDR3 contains 13 residues. CDR1 and CDR2 from the germline V gene are SGHTA and FQGTGA. The chain's CDR3 is CASSPGPGIGTFF. The CDR3 DNA reads TGTGCCAGCAGCCCTGGGCCCGGGATTGGGACTTTCTTT.

The chain is built from TRBV13 and TRBJ2-7, with 8 bases lining up with TRBD2. The CDR3 spans 15 residues. The junction had 8 bases not matched to a gene; V was cut back by 5 bases and J by 2 bases. CDR1 and CDR2 from the germline V gene are PRHDT and FYEKMQ (reference sequence). The CDR3 loop reads CASSLRGAPTYEQYV. The CDR3 bases are TGTGCCAGCAGCCTGCGGGGGGCACCAACCTACGAGCAGTACGTC.

This chain joins TRBV10-3 and TRBJ2-7; TRBD1 matches at 7 bases. There are 15 residues in the CDR3. Germline-derived CDR1 and CDR2 are ENHRY and SYGVKD. The V gene end was trimmed by 10 bases and the J gene end by 0 bases; junction bases not matched to a gene: 12. The CDR3 nucleotides read TGTGCCAGTGCCCCGGACAGGACGCCCTCCTACGAGCAGTACGTC. Translating it yields CASAPDRTPSYEQYV.

The chain uses TRBV12-1 and TRBJ2-7; the table names TRBD1, a call not compared with the DNA. TRBV12-1 is a pseudogene segment. CDR3 length equals 15 residues. Here the CDR3 DNA reads TGTGCCAGCAGCTGCCCGACAGGGGCCTCCTACGAGCAGTACGTC. It is translated as CASSCPTGASYEQYV.

The gene calls are TRBV25-1 and TRBJ1-6, with 7 bases that match TRBD1. The CDR3 loop spans 14 amino acids. Germline CDR1 reads MGHDK; CDR2 reads SYGVNS. V shed 6 bases, J shed 7 bases, and the junction held 6 bases outside the gene matches. CDR3 bases: TGTGCCAGCAGGGCCGGGACAGAGAATTCACCCCTCCACTTT. The encoded protein is CASRAGTENSPLHF.